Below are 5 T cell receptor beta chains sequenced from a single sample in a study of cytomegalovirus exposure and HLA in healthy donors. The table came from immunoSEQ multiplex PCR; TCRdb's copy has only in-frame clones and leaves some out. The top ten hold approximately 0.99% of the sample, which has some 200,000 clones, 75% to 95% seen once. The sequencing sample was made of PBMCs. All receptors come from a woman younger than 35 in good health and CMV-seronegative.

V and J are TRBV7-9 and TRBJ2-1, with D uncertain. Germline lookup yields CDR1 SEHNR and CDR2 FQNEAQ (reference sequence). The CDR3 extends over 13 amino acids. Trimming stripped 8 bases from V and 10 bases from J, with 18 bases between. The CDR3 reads CASSNVGSSEQFF. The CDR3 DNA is TGTGCCAGCTCCAACGTGGGCTCCAGCGAGCAGTTCTTC.

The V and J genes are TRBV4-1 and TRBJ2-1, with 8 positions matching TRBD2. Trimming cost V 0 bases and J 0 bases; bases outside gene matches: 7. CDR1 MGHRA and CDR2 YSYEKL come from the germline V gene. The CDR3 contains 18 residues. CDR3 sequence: CASSQDPRSGSSYNEQFF. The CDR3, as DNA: TGCGCCAGCAGCCAAGACCCTAGGAGCGGGAGCTCCTACAATGAGCAGTTCTTC.

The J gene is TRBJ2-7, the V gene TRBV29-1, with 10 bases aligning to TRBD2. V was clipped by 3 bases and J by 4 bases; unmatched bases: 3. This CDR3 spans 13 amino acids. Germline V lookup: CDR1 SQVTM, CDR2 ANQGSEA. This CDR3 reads CSVEGLASYEQYF. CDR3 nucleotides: TGCAGCGTTGAGGGACTAGCGAGTTACGAGCAGTACTTC.

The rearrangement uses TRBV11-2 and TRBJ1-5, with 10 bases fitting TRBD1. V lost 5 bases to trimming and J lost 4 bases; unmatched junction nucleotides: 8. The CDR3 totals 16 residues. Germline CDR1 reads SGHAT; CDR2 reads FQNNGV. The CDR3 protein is CASSLRDRGLNQPQHF. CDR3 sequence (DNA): TGTGCCAGCAGCCTACGGGACAGGGGCTTGAATCAGCCCCAGCATTTT.

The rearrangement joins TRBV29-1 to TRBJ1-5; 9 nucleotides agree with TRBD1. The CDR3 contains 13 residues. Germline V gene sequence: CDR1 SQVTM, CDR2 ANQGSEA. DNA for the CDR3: TGCGGACCCCGGGACAGGGAGAATCAGCCCCAGCATTTT. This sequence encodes CGPRDRENQPQHF.